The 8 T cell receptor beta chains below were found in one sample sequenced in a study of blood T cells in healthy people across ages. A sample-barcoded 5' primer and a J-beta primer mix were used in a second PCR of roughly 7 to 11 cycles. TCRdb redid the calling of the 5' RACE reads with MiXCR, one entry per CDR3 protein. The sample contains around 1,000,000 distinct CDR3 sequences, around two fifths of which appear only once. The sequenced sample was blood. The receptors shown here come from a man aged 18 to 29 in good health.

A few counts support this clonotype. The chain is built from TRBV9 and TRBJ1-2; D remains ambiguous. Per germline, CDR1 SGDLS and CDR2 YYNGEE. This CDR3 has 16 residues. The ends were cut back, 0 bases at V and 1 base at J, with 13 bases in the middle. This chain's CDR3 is CASSVGQDRGNYGYTF. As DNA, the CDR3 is TGTGCCAGCAGCGTAGGACAAGATCGGGGTAACTATGGCTACACCTTC.

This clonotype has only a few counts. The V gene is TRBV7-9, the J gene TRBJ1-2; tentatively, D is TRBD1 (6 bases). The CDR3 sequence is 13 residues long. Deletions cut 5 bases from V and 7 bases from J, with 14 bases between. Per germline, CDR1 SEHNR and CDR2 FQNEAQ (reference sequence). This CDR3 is CASSPAQGLGYTF. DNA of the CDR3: TGTGCCAGCAGCCCAGCGCAGGGGCTTGGCTACACCTTC.

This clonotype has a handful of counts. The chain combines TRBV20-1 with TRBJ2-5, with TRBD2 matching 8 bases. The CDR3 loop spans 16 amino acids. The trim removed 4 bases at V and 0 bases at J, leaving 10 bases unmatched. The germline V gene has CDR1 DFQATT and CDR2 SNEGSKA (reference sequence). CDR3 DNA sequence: TGCAGTGCTATTAAAGCTAGCGGGCGAAACCAAGAGACCCAGTACTTC. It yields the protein CSAIKASGRNQETQYF.

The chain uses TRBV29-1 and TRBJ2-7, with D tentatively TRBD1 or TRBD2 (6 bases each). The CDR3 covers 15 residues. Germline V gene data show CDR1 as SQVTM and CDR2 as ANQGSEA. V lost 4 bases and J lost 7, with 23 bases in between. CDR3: CSVGGGDTPRDEQYF. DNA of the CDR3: TGCAGCGTTGGTGGAGGGGACACCCCGAGGGATGAGCAGTACTTC.

This CDR3 is CASTTRITSATNEKLFF. The CDR3 bases are TGTGCCAGCACTACCAGAATTACCAGCGCAACTAATGAAAAACTGTTTTTT. This chain uses TRBV2 with TRBJ1-4; D gene unclear. The ends were cut back, 7 bases at V and 0 bases at J, with 18 bases in the middle. This CDR3 has 17 residues. Germline assignment: CDR1 SNHLY and CDR2 FYNNEI.

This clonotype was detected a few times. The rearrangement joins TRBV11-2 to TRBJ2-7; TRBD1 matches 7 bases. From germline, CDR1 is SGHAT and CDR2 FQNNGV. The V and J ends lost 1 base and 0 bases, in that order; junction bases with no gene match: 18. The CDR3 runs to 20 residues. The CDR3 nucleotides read TGTGCCAGCAGCTTAGGGGTTGGGACAGACCAAGATTTGAGCTCCTACGAGCAGTACTTC. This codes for CASSLGVGTDQDLSSYEQYF.

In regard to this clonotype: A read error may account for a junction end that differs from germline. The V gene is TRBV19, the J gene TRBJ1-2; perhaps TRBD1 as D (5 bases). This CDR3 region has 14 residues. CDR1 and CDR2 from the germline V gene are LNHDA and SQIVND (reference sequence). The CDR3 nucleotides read TGTGCCAGTAGGAGACAGAGGGGTAACGATGGCTACACCTTC. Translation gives CASRRQRGNDGYTF.

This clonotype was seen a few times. The CDR3 coding sequence is TGCAGCGTCCCGGGACAATCGAATGGCTACACCTTC. Its translation: CSVPGQSNGYTF. The gene calls are TRBV29-1 and TRBJ1-2, with a tentative D call TRBD1 (6 bases). Between the trimmed V and J ends, which lost 6 bases and 6 bases, there was a span of 14 bases. There are 12 residues in the CDR3. Germline CDR1 and CDR2: SQVTM and ANQGSEA.